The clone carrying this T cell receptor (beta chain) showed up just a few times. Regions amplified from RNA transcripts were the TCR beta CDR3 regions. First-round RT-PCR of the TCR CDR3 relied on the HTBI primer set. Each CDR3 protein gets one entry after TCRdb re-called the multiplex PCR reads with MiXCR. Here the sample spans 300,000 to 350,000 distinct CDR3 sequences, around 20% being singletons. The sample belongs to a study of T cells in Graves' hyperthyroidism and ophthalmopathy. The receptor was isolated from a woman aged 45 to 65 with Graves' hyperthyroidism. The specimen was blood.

Here the CDR3 reads CASTVSKNNEQFF. The CDR3 DNA is TGTGCCAGCACAGTAAGCAAAAACAATGAGCAGTTCTTC. The chain carries TRBV6-1 and TRBJ2-1; D uncertain. There are 13 residues in the CDR3. V dropped 7 bases and J dropped 5 bases, with 12 bases sitting between them. The germline CDR1 and CDR2 sequences are MNHNS and SASEGT.